Listed below are T cell receptor beta chains from one sample, sequenced in a study of cytomegalovirus exposure and HLA in healthy donors. Repertoires were generated with immunoSEQ multiplex PCR, while TCRdb's copy carries only in-frame clones and drops some. The sample consists of 120,000 or so clones, 65% to 80% of them appearing once. Sequencing was done on a sample of PBMCs. The receptors originated from a man between 18 and 35 years old in good health and CMV-seropositive. CDR3s include the opening cysteine and the closing phenylalanine or tryptophan. Fields, in order: J gene, V gene, D gene, clone size, CDR3 length, CDR3 protein, CDR3 DNA. The D gene is left open where the match is weak. Clone sizes are given selectively: once, few, many, or a class where the clone is expanded.

TRBJ2-7,TRBV6-1,TRBD2,-,19,CASSEGTGTSVPADYEQYF,TGTGCCAGCAGTGAAGGGACCGGGACTAGCGTCCCGGCGGACTACGAGCAGTACTTC
TRBJ2-2,TRBV18,TRBD1,few,14,CASSPPDRARELFF,TGTGCCAGCTCACCTCCGGACAGGGCCCGGGAGCTGTTTTTT
TRBJ2-6,TRBV19,-,-,16,CASAGSLWAGANVLTF,TGTGCCAGTGCCGGGTCCCTGTGGGCTGGGGCCAACGTCCTGACTTTC
TRBJ1-2,TRBV2,TRBD1,-,16,CASSRPGQGLGYGYTF,TGTGCCAGCAGTAGACCGGGACAGGGGCTGGGCTATGGCTACACCTTC
TRBJ2-1,TRBV6-1,TRBD2,-,17,CASSEAGLAGGYNEQFF,TGTGCCAGCAGTGAAGCGGGACTAGCGGGGGGATACAATGAGCAGTTCTTC
TRBJ2-2,TRBV10-3,TRBD1,-,13,CAISGGNTGELFF,TGTGCCATCTCAGGGGGGAACACCGGGGAGCTGTTTTTT
TRBJ1-5,TRBV4-1,TRBD1,-,17,CASSHESGTGLNQPQHF,TGCGCCAGCAGCCATGAATCCGGGACAGGGCTCAATCAGCCCCAGCATTTT
TRBJ2-5,TRBV30,TRBD1,-,12,CAWTQGIETQYF,TGTGCCTGGACACAGGGGATTGAGACCCAGTACTTC
TRBJ2-7,TRBV10-3,TRBD1,-,22,CAISVLRAGQAFPESFPNEQYF,TGTGCCATCAGTGTACTAAGGGCGGGACAGGCCTTTCCCGAATCCTTTCCTAACGAGCAGTACTTC
TRBJ1-1,TRBV18,TRBD1,-,18,CASSPPRAGQGGYTEAFF,TGTGCCAGCTCACCACCCCGTGCGGGACAGGGAGGGTACACTGAAGCTTTCTTT
TRBJ1-1,TRBV15,-,-,14,CATSRDMGASEAFF,TGTGCCACCAGCAGAGATATGGGGGCTTCTGAAGCTTTCTTT
TRBJ2-7,TRBV29-1,TRBD2,-,13,CSVVGLATPEQYF,TGCAGCGTTGTTGGACTAGCGACACCCGAGCAGTACTTC
TRBJ1-1,TRBV19,-,-,13,CASSIFSGTEAFF,TGTGCCAGTAGTATCTTTTCGGGGACTGAAGCTTTCTTT
TRBJ2-2,TRBV29-1,TRBD2,-,18,CSVLPGLAGARGTGELFF,TGCAGCGTTTTGCCGGGACTAGCGGGAGCGAGGGGCACCGGGGAGCTGTTTTTT
TRBJ2-1,TRBV7-6,TRBD1,-,18,CASRPGTGGSERSNEQFF,TGTGCCAGCAGGCCCGGGACAGGGGGCTCCGAACGATCCAATGAGCAGTTCTTC
TRBJ1-2,TRBV6-5,TRBD1,-,16,CASSSSWTGRSYGYTF,TGTGCCAGCAGTTCTTCTTGGACAGGACGCTCCTATGGCTACACCTTC
TRBJ2-7,TRBV5-1,TRBD1,-,14,CASSLRTGGDEQYF,TGCGCCAGCAGCCTAAGGACAGGGGGCGACGAGCAGTACTTC
TRBJ1-1,TRBV5-4,-,-,16,CASSLEEVPRRTEAFF,TGTGCCAGCAGCTTGGAAGAAGTCCCTAGGAGGACTGAAGCTTTCTTT
TRBJ2-1,TRBV5-1,-,-,16,CASSLGGSGSYNEQFF,TGCGCCAGCAGCTTGGGGGGTAGCGGTTCCTACAATGAGCAGTTCTTC